This T cell receptor (beta chain) was documented in a study of blood T cell repertoires in COVID-19. Clones were read by immunoSEQ multiplex PCR, and TCRdb kept only the in-frame ones, dropping some. The table records 50,000 to 70,000 clones, approximately 79% of them present only once. This receptor was obtained from a man in his fifties or sixties with acute or convalescent COVID-19. The source material was peripheral blood.

The DNA of the CDR3 is TGCGCCAGCAGCCAAGAGTTGAGGAGCGGGGGGCCGAAGCAGCAGACCCAGTACTTC. Its protein is CASSQELRSGGPKQQTQYF. The J gene is TRBJ2-5, the V gene TRBV4-1; 9 bases are shared with TRBD2. V lost 0 bases to trimming and J lost 6 bases; unmatched junction nucleotides: 17. The V gene's germline CDR1 is MGHRA and CDR2 YSYEKL. This CDR3 is 19 amino acids long.